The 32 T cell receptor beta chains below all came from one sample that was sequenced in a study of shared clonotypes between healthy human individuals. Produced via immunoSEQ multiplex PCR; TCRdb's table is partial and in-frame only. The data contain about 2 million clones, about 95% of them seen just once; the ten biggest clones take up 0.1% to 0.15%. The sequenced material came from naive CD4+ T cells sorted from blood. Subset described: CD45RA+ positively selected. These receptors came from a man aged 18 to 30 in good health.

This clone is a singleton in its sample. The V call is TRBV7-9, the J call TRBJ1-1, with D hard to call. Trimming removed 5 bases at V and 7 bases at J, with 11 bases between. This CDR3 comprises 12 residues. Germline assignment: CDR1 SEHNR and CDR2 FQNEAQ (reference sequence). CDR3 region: CASSRREGEAFF. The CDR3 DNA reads TGTGCCAGCAGCCGTCGGGAAGGTGAAGCTTTCTTT.

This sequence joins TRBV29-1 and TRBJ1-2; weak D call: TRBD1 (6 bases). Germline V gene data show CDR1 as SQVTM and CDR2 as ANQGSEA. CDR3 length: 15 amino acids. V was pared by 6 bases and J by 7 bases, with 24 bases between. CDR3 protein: CSVQSGWGARGGYTF. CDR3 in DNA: TGCAGCGTGCAATCCGGGTGGGGGGCGCGCGGTGGCTACACCTTC. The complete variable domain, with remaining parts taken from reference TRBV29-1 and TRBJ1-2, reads SAVISQKPSRDICQRGTSLTIQCQVDSQVTMMFWYRQQPGQSLTLIATANQGSEATYESGFVIDKFPISRPNLTFSTLTVSNMSPEDSSIYLCSVQSGWGARGGYTFGSGTRLTVV.

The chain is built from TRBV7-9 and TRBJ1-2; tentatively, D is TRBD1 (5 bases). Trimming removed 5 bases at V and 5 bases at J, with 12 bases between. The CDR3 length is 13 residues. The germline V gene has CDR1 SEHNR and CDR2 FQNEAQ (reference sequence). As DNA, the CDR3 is TGTGCCAGCAGCCCCGGGACGGCATATGGCTACACCTTC. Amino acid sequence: CASSPGTAYGYTF. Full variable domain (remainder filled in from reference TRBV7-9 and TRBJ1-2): DTGVSQNPRHKITKRGQNVTFRCDPISEHNRLYWYRQTLGQGPEFLTYFQNEAQLEKSRLLSDRFSAERPKGSFSTLEIQRTEQGDSAMYLCASSPGTAYGYTFGSGTRLTVV.

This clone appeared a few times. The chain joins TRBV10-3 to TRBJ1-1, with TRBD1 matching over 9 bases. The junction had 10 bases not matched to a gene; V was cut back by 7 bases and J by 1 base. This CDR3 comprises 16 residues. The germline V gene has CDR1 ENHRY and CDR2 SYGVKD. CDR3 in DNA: TGTGCCATCAAGTCTACAGGGGGCCGGGGGAACACTGAAGCTTTCTTT. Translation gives CAIKSTGGRGNTEAFF.

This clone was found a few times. Here the CDR3 reads CASREFGSPLHF. As DNA, the CDR3 is TGTGCCAGCAGGGAATTTGGTTCACCCCTCCACTTT. The rearrangement uses TRBV6-5 and TRBJ1-6, with D unresolved. Germline CDR1 reads MNHEY; CDR2 reads SVGAGI. With 6 bases removed from V and 9 bases from J, the gap between germline ends came to 9 bases. CDR3 length: 12 residues.

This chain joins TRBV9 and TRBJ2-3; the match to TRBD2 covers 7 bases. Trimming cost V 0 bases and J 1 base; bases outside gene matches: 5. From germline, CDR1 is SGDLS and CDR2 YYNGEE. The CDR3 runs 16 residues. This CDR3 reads CASSVVVAGGTDTQYF. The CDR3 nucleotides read TGTGCCAGCAGCGTAGTCGTGGCGGGGGGCACAGATACGCAGTATTTT.

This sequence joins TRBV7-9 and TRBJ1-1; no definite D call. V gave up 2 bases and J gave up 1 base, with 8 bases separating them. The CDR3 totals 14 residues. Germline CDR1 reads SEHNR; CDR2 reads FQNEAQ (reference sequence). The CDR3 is CASSLLGQNTEAFF. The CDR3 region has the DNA TGTGCCAGCAGCTTACTCGGCCAGAACACTGAAGCTTTCTTT. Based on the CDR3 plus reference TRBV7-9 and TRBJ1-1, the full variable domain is DTGVSQNPRHKITKRGQNVTFRCDPISEHNRLYWYRQTLGQGPEFLTYFQNEAQLEKSRLLSDRFSAERPKGSFSTLEIQRTEQGDSAMYLCASSLLGQNTEAFFGQGTRLTVV.

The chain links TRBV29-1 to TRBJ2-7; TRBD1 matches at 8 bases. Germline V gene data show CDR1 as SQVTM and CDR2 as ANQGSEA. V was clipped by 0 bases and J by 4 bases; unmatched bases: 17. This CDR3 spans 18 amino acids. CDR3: CSVEDPRTGRKKGYEQYF. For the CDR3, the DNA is TGCAGCGTTGAAGATCCCAGGACAGGGAGAAAGAAAGGTTACGAGCAGTACTTC.

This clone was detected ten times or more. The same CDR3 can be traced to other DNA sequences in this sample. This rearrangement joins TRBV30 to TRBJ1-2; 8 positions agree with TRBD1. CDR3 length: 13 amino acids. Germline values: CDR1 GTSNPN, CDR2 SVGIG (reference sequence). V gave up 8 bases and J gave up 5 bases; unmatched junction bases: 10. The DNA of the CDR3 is TGTGCCGGGGGTAATCAGGGGGCTTATGGCTACACCTTC. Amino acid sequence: CAGGNQGAYGYTF.

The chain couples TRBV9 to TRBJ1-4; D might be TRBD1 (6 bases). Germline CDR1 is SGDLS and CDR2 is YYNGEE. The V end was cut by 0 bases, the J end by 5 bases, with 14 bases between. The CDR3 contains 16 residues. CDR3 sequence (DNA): TGTGCCAGCAGCGTAGACGGAGGGGGGACAAATGAAAAACTGTTTTTT. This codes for CASSVDGGGTNEKLFF. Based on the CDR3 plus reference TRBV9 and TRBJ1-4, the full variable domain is DSGVTQTPKHLITATGQRVTLRCSPRSGDLSVYWYQQSLDQGLQFLIQYYNGEERAKGNILERFSAQQFPDLHSELNLSSLELGDSALYFCASSVDGGGTNEKLFFGSGTQLSVL.

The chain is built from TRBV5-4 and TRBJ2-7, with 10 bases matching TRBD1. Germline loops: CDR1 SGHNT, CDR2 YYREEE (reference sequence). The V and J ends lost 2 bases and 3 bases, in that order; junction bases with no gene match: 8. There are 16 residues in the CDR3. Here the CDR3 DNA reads TGTGCCAGCAGCTTACCACCGGGACAGGGGATCTACGAGCAGTACTTC. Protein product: CASSLPPGQGIYEQYF.

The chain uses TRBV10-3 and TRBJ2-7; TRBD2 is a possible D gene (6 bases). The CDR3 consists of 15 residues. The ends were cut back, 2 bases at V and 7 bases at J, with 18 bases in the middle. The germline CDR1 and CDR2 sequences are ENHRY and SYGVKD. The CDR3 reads CAISEGTAGKAEQYF. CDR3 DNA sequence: TGTGCCATCAGTGAGGGTACAGCGGGCAAGGCTGAGCAGTACTTC.

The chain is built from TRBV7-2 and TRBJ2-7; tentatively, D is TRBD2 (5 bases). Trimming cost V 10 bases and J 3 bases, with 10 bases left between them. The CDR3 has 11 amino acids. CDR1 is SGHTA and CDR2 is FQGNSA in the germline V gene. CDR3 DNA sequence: TGTGCCAAAAAACGGGACTACGAGCAGTACTTC. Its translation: CAKKRDYEQYF.

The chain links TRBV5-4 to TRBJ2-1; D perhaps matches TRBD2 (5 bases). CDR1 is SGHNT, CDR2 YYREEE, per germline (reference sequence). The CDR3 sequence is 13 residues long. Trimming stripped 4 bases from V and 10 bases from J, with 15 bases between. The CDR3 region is CASSQLTTTEQFF. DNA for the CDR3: TGTGCCAGCAGCCAGTTGACTACGACGGAGCAGTTCTTC.

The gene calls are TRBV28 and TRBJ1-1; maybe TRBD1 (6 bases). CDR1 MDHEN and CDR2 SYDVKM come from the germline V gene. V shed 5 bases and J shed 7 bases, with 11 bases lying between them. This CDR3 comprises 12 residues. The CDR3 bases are TGTGCCAGCAGTCCACAGGGAGGTGAAGCTTTCTTT. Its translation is CASSPQGGEAFF. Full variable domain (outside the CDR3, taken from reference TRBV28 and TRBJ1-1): DVKVTQSSRYLVKRTGEKVFLECVQDMDHENMFWYRQDPGLGLRLIYFSYDVKMKEKGDIPEGYSVSREKKERFSLILESASTNQTSMYLCASSPQGGEAFFGQGTRLTVV.

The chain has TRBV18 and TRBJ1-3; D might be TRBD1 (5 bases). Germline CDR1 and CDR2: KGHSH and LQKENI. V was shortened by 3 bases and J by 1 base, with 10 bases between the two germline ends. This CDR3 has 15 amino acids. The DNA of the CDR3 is TGTGCCAGCTCACCCAGGGAAGGGTCTGGAAACACCATATATTTT. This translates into CASSPREGSGNTIYF.

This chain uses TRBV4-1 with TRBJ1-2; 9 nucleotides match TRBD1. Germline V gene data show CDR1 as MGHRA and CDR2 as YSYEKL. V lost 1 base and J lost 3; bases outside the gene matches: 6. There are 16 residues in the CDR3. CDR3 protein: CASSQVGTGKDYGYTF. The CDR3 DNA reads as TGCGCCAGCAGCCAAGTCGGGACAGGGAAAGACTATGGCTACACCTTC.

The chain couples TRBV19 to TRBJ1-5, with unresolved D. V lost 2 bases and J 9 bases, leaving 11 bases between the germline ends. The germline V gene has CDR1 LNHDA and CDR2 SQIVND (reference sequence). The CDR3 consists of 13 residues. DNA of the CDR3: TGTGCCAGTAGTATACTAACGAGGACGCCCCAGCATTTT. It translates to CASSILTRTPQHF.

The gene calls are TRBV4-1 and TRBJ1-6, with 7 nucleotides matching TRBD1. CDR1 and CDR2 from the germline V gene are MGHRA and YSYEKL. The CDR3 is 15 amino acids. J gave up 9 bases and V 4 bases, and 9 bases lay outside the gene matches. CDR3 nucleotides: TGCGCCAGCAGCCTGTTGGAGGGGGCGGCTTCACCCCTCCACTTT. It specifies CASSLLEGAASPLHF.

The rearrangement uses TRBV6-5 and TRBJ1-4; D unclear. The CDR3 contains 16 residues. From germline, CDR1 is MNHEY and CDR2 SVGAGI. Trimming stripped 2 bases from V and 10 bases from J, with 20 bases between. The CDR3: CASSYETDRPYGKLFF. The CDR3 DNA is TGTGCCAGCAGTTACGAAACCGACCGACCTTATGGAAAACTGTTTTTT.

The CDR3 DNA is TGTGCCAGCCGCGGGGGCACCTATGGCTACACCTTC. Protein: CASRGGTYGYTF. The chain combines TRBV5-5 with TRBJ1-2; the D gene is possibly TRBD1 (6 bases). The CDR3 is made up of 12 amino acids. Germline V gives CDR1 SGHKS, CDR2 YYEKEE (reference sequence). V lost 7 bases, J lost 4 bases, and 11 bases lay in between.

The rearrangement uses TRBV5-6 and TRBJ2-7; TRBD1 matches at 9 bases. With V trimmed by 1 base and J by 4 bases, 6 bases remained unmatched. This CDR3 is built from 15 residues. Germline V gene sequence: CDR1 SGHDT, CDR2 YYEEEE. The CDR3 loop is CASSLTGTGLYEQYF. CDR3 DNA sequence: TGTGCCAGCAGCTTGACCGGGACAGGGCTTTACGAGCAGTACTTC.

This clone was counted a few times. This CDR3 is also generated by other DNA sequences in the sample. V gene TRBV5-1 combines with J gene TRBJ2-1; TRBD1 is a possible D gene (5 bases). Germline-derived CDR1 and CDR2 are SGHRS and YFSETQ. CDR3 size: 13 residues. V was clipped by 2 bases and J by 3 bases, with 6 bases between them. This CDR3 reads CASSLDSYNEQFF. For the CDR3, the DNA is TGCGCCAGCAGCTTAGACAGCTACAATGAGCAGTTCTTC.

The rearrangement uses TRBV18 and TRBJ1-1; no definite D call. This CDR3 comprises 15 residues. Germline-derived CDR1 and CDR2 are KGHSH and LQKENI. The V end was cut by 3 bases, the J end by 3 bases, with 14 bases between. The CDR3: CASSPPGRFDTEAFF. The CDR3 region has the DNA TGTGCCAGCTCACCCCCAGGTAGGTTCGACACTGAAGCTTTCTTT.

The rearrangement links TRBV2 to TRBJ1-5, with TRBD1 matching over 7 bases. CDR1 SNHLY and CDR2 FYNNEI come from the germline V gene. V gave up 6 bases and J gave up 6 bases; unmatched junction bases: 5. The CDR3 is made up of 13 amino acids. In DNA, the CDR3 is TGTGCCAGCAGCGACAGGGCTGCTCAGCCCCAGCATTTT. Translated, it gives CASSDRAAQPQHF.

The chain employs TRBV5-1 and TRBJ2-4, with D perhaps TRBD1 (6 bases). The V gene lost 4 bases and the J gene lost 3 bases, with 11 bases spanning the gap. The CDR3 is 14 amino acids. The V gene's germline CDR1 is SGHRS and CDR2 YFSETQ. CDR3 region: CASSGTPSKNIQYF. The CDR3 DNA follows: TGCGCCAGCAGCGGGACACCGAGCAAAAACATTCAGTACTTC.

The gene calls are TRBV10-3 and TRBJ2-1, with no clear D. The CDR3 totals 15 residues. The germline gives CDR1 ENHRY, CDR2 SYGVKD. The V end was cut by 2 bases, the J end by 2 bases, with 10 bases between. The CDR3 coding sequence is TGTGCCATCAGTGAGGATCTGGGAACCTACAATGAGCAGTTCTTC. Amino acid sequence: CAISEDLGTYNEQFF.

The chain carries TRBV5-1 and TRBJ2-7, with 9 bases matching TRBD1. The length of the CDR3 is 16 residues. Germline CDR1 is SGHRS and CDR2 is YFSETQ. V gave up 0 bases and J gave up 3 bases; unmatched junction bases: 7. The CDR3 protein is CASSLAPRTGVYEQYF. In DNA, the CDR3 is TGCGCCAGCAGCTTGGCGCCGAGGACAGGGGTCTACGAGCAGTACTTC.

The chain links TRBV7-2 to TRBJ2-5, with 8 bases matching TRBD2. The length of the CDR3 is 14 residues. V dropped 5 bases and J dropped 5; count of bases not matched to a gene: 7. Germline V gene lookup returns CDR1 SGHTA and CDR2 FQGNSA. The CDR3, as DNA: TGTGCCAGCAGCCAACCCGGGGGGGCGGAGACCCAGTACTTC. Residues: CASSQPGGAETQYF.

CDR3 protein: CASSSPGLAGRAQFF. The CDR3 DNA follows: TGTGCCAGCAGTTCCCCGGGACTAGCGGGGAGGGCGCAGTTCTTC. V usage is TRBV6-5 and J usage is TRBJ2-1; 13 bases line up with TRBD2. Germline V lookup: CDR1 MNHEY, CDR2 SVGAGI. The CDR3 is made up of 15 amino acids. V lost 4 bases and J lost 12; bases outside the gene matches: 9.

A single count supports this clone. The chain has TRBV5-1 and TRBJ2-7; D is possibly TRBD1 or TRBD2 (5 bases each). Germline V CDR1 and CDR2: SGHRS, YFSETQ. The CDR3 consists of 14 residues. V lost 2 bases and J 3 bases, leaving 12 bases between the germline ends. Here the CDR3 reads CASSLGDGYYEQYF. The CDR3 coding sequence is TGCGCCAGCAGCTTAGGGGACGGATACTACGAGCAGTACTTC. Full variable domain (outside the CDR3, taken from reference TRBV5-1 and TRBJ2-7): KAGVTQTPRYLIKTRGQQVTLSCSPISGHRSVSWYQQTPGQGLQFLFEYFSETQRNKGNFPGRFSGRQFSNSRSEMNVSTLELGDSALYLCASSLGDGYYEQYFGPGTRLTVT.

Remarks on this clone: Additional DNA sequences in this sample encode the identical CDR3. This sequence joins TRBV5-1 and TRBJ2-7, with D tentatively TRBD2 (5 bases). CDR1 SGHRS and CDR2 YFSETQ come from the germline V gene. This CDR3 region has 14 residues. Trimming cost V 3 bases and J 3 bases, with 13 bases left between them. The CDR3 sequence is CASSSTPGNYEQYF. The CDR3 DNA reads TGCGCCAGCAGCTCGACACCGGGGAACTACGAGCAGTACTTC.